The 8 T cell receptor beta chains listed next were all sequenced from one sample in a study of cytomegalovirus exposure and HLA in healthy donors (dated by TCRdb to 2016 to 2017). Library preparation employed the immunoSEQ multiplex PCR assay. The multiplex PCR relied on a mix of 60 forward primers for TCR Vbeta segments and 13 reverse primers for TCR Jbeta segments. TCRdb carries this immuneACCESS record with in-frame sequences only. Its versions omit some clonotypes, under half of them owing to an unresolved V gene in the studies checked, with the rest unexplained. A total of around 130,000 clones appear in this sample, about 86% of them only once. The ten largest clones capture around 0.7% of the sample. The sample comprised PBMCs. The receptors here all came from a man between 18 and 29 years old in good health and CMV-seronegative.

The table lists this clone with a few counts. The chain recombines TRBV27 with TRBJ2-3, with 10 positions matching TRBD2. Germline V gives CDR1 MNHEY, CDR2 SMNVEV (reference sequence). With V trimmed by 2 bases and J by 7 bases, 6 bases remained unmatched. The CDR3 loop spans 15 amino acids. The CDR3 spells CASSLPSGGGYTQYF. CDR3 DNA sequence: TGTGCCAGCAGTTTACCTAGCGGGGGAGGTTATACGCAGTATTTT.

The rearrangement joins TRBV7-9 to TRBJ2-7, with 11 nucleotides matching TRBD2. V lost 4 bases to trimming and J lost 2 bases; unmatched junction nucleotides: 7. Germline CDR1 is SEHNR and CDR2 is FQNEAQ (reference sequence). This CDR3 has 16 residues. CDR3 in DNA: TGTGCCAGCAGCTCTACTACTAGCGGGGGAACCTACGAGCAGTACTTC. This translates into CASSSTTSGGTYEQYF.

This clone was found a few times. J is TRBJ1-1 and V is TRBV2; D possibly corresponds to TRBD1 (6 bases). The V end lost 4 bases, the J end lost 2 bases, and 17 bases lay between the germline ends. The germline gives CDR1 SNHLY, CDR2 FYNNEI. This CDR3 is built from 16 residues. The DNA of the CDR3 is TGTGCCAGCAGTGCCTTAGGACAGAGACATAACACTGAAGCTTTCTTT. As protein: CASSALGQRHNTEAFF.

This CDR3 is CASSRLGQPHEQYF. The CDR3 DNA sequence: TGTGCCAGCAGCAGACTCGGACAGCCCCACGAGCAGTACTTC. The V gene is TRBV6-5, the J gene TRBJ2-7; D may be TRBD1 (6 bases). There are 14 residues in the CDR3. The germline gives CDR1 MNHEY, CDR2 SVGAGI. Trimming shortened V by 6 bases and J by 5 bases, and 17 bases separated the two germline ends.

The chain recombines TRBV13 with TRBJ2-7; no definite D call. The CDR3 runs to 14 residues. Germline loops: CDR1 PRHDT, CDR2 FYEKMQ (reference sequence). The ends were cut back, 0 bases at V and 4 bases at J, with 10 bases in the middle. CDR3 nucleotides: TGTGCCAGCAGCTTAGGGGGCAGTAATTACGAGCAGTACTTC. Translating gives CASSLGGSNYEQYF.

The gene calls are TRBV9 and TRBJ2-3, with unresolved D. Trimming left V 4 bases short and J 4 bases short, with 19 bases between. This CDR3 comprises 16 residues. Germline V CDR1 and CDR2: SGDLS, YYNGEE. The CDR3 sequence is CASSYLSSRTADTQYF. Here the CDR3 DNA reads TGTGCCAGCAGCTACCTTTCCTCCCGAACAGCAGATACGCAGTATTTT. Based on the CDR3 plus reference TRBV9 and TRBJ2-3, the full variable domain is DSGVTQTPKHLITATGQRVTLRCSPRSGDLSVYWYQQSLDQGLQFLIQYYNGEERAKGNILERFSAQQFPDLHSELNLSSLELGDSALYFCASSYLSSRTADTQYFGPGTRLTVL.

The chain carries TRBV4-2 and TRBJ1-2; D gene uncertain. V lost 1 base and J 2 bases, leaving 8 bases between the germline ends. Germline V gene data show CDR1 as LGHNA and CDR2 as YNFKEQ. This CDR3 comprises 14 residues. The CDR3 nucleotides read TGTGCCAGCAGCCAAGGACTGCAAAACTATGGCTACACCTTC. It is translated as CASSQGLQNYGYTF.

The rearrangement joins TRBV5-1 to TRBJ1-2; TRBD1 matches at 8 bases. The J segment lost 5 bases and the V segment lost 2 bases, leaving 5 bases of the junction unmatched. This CDR3 is 14 amino acids long. CDR1 is SGHRS and CDR2 is YFSETQ in the germline V gene. This CDR3 is CASSFDRGSYGYTF. The CDR3 DNA is TGCGCCAGCAGCTTCGACAGGGGTTCGTATGGCTACACCTTC.